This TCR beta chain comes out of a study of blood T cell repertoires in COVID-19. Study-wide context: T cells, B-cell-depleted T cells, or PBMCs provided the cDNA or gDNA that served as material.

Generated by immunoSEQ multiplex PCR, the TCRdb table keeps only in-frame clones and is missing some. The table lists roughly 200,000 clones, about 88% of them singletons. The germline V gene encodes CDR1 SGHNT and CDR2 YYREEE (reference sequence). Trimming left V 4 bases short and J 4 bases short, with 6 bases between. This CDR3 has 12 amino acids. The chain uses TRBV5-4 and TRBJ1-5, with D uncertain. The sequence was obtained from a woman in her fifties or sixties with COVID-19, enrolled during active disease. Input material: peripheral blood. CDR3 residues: CASSLPNQPQHF. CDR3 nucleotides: TGTGCCAGCAGCCTACCGAATCAGCCCCAGCATTTT.